Presented here are 25 T cell receptor beta chains from one specimen sequenced in a study of shared clonotypes between healthy human individuals. The assay was immunoSEQ multiplex PCR, and TCRdb's table has in-frame clones only and misses some. The sample has about 2 million clones, 90% to 95% seen once. The specimen was naive CD4+ T cells sorted from blood. The sample's subset: CD45RA+ positively selected. Receptors originate from a man aged 18 to 29 in good health.

The chain couples TRBV10-2 to TRBJ1-4; no firm D call. The CDR3 length is 16 residues. Trimming took 4 bases from V and 0 from J, leaving 12 bases between them. CDR1 and CDR2 from the germline V gene are WSHSY and SAAADI. The CDR3 DNA sequence: TGCGCCAGCAGTGTGTCCTCGGGCTCAACTAATGAAAAACTGTTTTTT. Translation: CASSVSSGSTNEKLFF.

The V and J genes are TRBV2 and TRBJ1-2; D not resolved. The length of the CDR3 is 14 residues. V gave up 4 bases and J gave up 7 bases, with 16 bases separating them. Germline V gene sequence: CDR1 SNHLY, CDR2 FYNNEI. Here the CDR3 reads CASSAGQNGSGYTF. Written as DNA, the CDR3 is TGTGCCAGCAGTGCCGGGCAGAATGGAAGTGGCTACACCTTC.

The chain links TRBV28 to TRBJ2-5; 7 bases align to TRBD1. Trimming cost V 0 bases and J 1 base; bases outside gene matches: 8. From germline, CDR1 is MDHEN and CDR2 SYDVKM. The CDR3 totals 17 residues. The chain's CDR3 is CASSLWSGQLSQETQYF. For the CDR3, the DNA is TGTGCCAGCAGTTTATGGTCGGGACAGCTAAGCCAAGAGACCCAGTACTTC.

In this sample, this clone turned up a few times. The chain is built from TRBV28 and TRBJ1-2, with 7 positions matching TRBD1. Germline V gene sequence: CDR1 MDHEN, CDR2 SYDVKM. The V and J ends lost 5 bases and 8 bases, in that order; junction bases with no gene match: 5. This CDR3 is 12 amino acids long. The CDR3 protein is CASSEGAQGYTF. The DNA of the CDR3 is TGTGCCAGCAGTGAGGGGGCGCAGGGCTACACCTTC.

The chain combines TRBV28 with TRBJ1-1; the match to TRBD1 covers 8 bases. The V segment lost 4 bases and the J segment 6 bases; nucleotides outside the gene matches: 13. Germline CDR1 reads MDHEN; CDR2 reads SYDVKM. The CDR3 spans 16 residues. The CDR3 region is CASSYPPGQGKPEAFF. The CDR3 DNA reads TGTGCCAGCAGTTACCCCCCTGGACAGGGCAAACCTGAAGCTTTCTTT.

This chain joins TRBV4-2 and TRBJ2-2; possible D gene TRBD2, 6 bases. Trimming took off 1 base at V and 4 bases at J, with 13 bases between the two ends. This CDR3 has 16 residues. Germline CDR1 and CDR2: LGHNA and YNFKEQ. The chain's CDR3 is CASSQGRGGVTGELFF. For the CDR3, the DNA is TGTGCCAGCAGCCAAGGAAGAGGCGGGGTCACCGGGGAGCTGTTTTTT.

The V call is TRBV14, the J call TRBJ1-2; TRBD1 matches 8 bases. V lost 0 bases to trimming and J lost 0 bases; unmatched junction nucleotides: 0. CDR1 and CDR2 (germline): SGHDN, FVKESK. CDR3 length: 15 residues. Here the CDR3 reads CASSQETGANYGYTF. In DNA, the CDR3 is TGTGCCAGCAGCCAAGAGACAGGGGCTAACTATGGCTACACCTTC.

Turning to this clone: Other DNA sequences in the sample encode the same CDR3. The rearrangement uses TRBV5-1 and TRBJ1-3; D may be TRBD1 (5 bases). Germline V gives CDR1 SGHRS, CDR2 YFSETQ. This CDR3 is 14 amino acids long. V was pared by 4 bases and J by 1 base, with 9 bases between. The CDR3 nucleotides are TGCGCCAGCAGCCCCGGGGGTTCTGGAAACACCATATATTTT. Translation: CASSPGGSGNTIYF.

V is TRBV30 and J is TRBJ1-1; D uncertain. CDR1 and CDR2 (germline): GTSNPN, SVGIG (reference sequence). The CDR3 sequence is 13 residues long. Trimming removed 8 bases at V and 1 base at J, with 14 bases between. In nucleotides, the CDR3 is TGTGCCGCGGAGGGTGGAGGGAACACTGAAGCTTTCTTT. Protein sequence: CAAEGGGNTEAFF.

Regarding this clone: Additional DNA sequences in this sample encode the identical CDR3. The gene calls are TRBV28 and TRBJ1-5; 8 bases map to TRBD1. Germline values: CDR1 MDHEN, CDR2 SYDVKM. The CDR3 runs to 15 residues. Trimming took 5 bases from V and 6 from J; bases not matched to a gene: 9. CDR3 loop: CASSPGQGSGQPQHF. CDR3 DNA: TGTGCCAGCAGTCCCGGACAGGGTAGTGGTCAGCCCCAGCATTTT.

The chain combines TRBV27 with TRBJ2-2, with 10 bases identical to TRBD1. CDR3 length equals 16 residues. V lost 3 bases to trimming and J lost 3 bases; unmatched junction nucleotides: 4. Germline lookup yields CDR1 MNHEY and CDR2 SMNVEV (reference sequence). This chain's CDR3 is CASSFGTGVYTGELFF. As DNA, the CDR3 is TGTGCCAGCAGTTTTGGGACAGGGGTGTACACCGGGGAGCTGTTTTTT.

This clone was detected once. CDR3 in amino acids: CASSLGGSGATDTQYF. CDR3 nucleotide sequence: TGCGCCAGCAGCTTGGGAGGTAGCGGGGCCACAGATACGCAGTATTTT. This chain connects TRBV5-1 to TRBJ2-3; 8 bases match TRBD2. The CDR3 extends over 16 amino acids. V gave up 0 bases and J gave up 2 bases; unmatched junction bases: 5. Germline CDR1 SGHRS, CDR2 YFSETQ.

The V call is TRBV28, the J call TRBJ1-1; the match to TRBD1 covers 7 bases. The germline V gene encodes CDR1 MDHEN and CDR2 SYDVKM. V lost 6 bases to trimming and J lost 3 bases; unmatched junction nucleotides: 10. CDR3 length: 15 residues. The CDR3 coding sequence is TGTGCCAGCAGCCCAAGACAGGGCTTGTACACTGAAGCTTTCTTT. The encoded protein is CASSPRQGLYTEAFF.

This clone was seen just once. The V call is TRBV29-1, the J call TRBJ1-2; 7 bases map to TRBD1. Germline CDR1 and CDR2: SQVTM and ANQGSEA. With 6 bases clipped from V and 6 bases from J, the junction kept 13 bases outside the gene matches. The CDR3 runs to 14 residues. This CDR3 is CSVPSTGWTNGYTF. CDR3 nucleotide sequence: TGCAGCGTCCCTTCGACAGGGTGGACTAATGGCTACACCTTC.

The chain combines TRBV5-5 with TRBJ1-5; D not certain. Looked up from germline, CDR1 is SGHKS and CDR2 is YYEKEE (reference sequence). The CDR3 is made up of 12 amino acids. V was cut by 0 bases and J by 11 bases, with 9 bases left in between. The CDR3 sequence is CASSLAGETQHF. The CDR3 DNA is TGTGCCAGCAGCTTGGCGGGTGAGACCCAGCATTTT. Complete variable domain (other parts from reference TRBV5-5 and TRBJ1-5): DAGVTQSPTHLIKTRGQQVTLRCSPISGHKSVSWYQQVLGQGPQFIFQYYEKEERGRGNFPDRFSARQFPNYSSELNVNALLLGDSALYLCASSLAGETQHFGDGTRLSIL.

V usage is TRBV14 and J usage is TRBJ1-2; D gene ambiguous. The germline CDR1 and CDR2 sequences are SGHDN and FVKESK. Trimming removed 4 bases at V and 0 bases at J, with 9 bases between. This CDR3 contains 14 residues. The CDR3 nucleotides are TGTGCCAGCAGCCCTGACAAGTCTAACTATGGCTACACCTTC. It translates to CASSPDKSNYGYTF.

The V gene is TRBV28, the J gene TRBJ2-7; TRBD1 aligns across 9 bases. V was pared by 7 bases and J by 8 bases, with 9 bases of the junction left unmatched. The CDR3 length is 13 residues. Per the germline V gene, CDR1 is MDHEN and CDR2 is SYDVKM. For the CDR3, the DNA is TGTGCCAGCATCAATGGACAGGGGAGTAAGCAGTACTTC. This gives the protein CASINGQGSKQYF.

The chain employs TRBV5-1 and TRBJ1-6; 11 nucleotides agree with TRBD1. V was pared by 4 bases and J by 0 bases, with 9 bases of the junction left unmatched. The CDR3 is 19 amino acids. Germline V gene data show CDR1 as SGHRS and CDR2 as YFSETQ. The chain's CDR3 is CASSSRDRGLSSYNSPLHF. The CDR3 nucleotides read TGCGCCAGCAGCAGCCGGGACAGGGGGTTGAGCTCCTATAATTCACCCCTCCACTTT.

The chain joins TRBV10-3 to TRBJ2-7, with 15 bases matching TRBD2. Germline lookup yields CDR1 ENHRY and CDR2 SYGVKD. The junction had 18 bases not matched to a gene; V was cut back by 7 bases and J by 2 bases. CDR3 length: 20 residues. The CDR3 bases are TGTGCCATCACCCCCGCCGGGCAGGGGGGGACTAGCGGGAGGACCTACGAGCAGTACTTC. As protein: CAITPAGQGGTSGRTYEQYF.

The chain has TRBV7-2 and TRBJ2-3; D unresolved. The ends were cut back, 2 bases at V and 0 bases at J, with 6 bases in the middle. Germline CDR1 is SGHTA and CDR2 is FQGNSA. CDR3 length: 14 residues. CDR3 sequence reads: CASSLYTSTDTQYF. CDR3 nucleotide sequence: TGTGCCAGCAGCTTATACACGAGCACAGATACGCAGTATTTT.

The chain carries TRBV6-1 and TRBJ1-5, with 7 bases that match TRBD1. V trimming: 8 bases; J trimming: 3 bases; junction bases outside the gene matches: 4. In germline, CDR1 is MNHNS, CDR2 SASEGT. This CDR3 comprises 13 residues. The CDR3 loop is CASVGQINQPQHF. CDR3 coding DNA: TGTGCCAGCGTGGGACAGATCAATCAGCCCCAGCATTTT.

The CDR3 nucleotides read TGCAGCGTACGTGGCTCCTACAATGAGCAGTTCTTC. Residues: CSVRGSYNEQFF. The chain combines TRBV29-1 with TRBJ2-1; no definite D call. There are 12 residues in the CDR3. CDR1 is SQVTM, CDR2 ANQGSEA, per germline. V shed 6 bases and J shed 0 bases, with 6 bases lying between them.

The chain uses TRBV11-2 and TRBJ2-7, with unresolved D. Trimming took 1 base from V and 6 from J, leaving 10 bases between them. The CDR3 is 13 amino acids. The germline CDR1 and CDR2 sequences are SGHAT and FQNNGV. The chain's CDR3 is CASSLGFRAEQYF. CDR3 DNA sequence: TGTGCCAGCAGCTTAGGGTTTAGGGCCGAGCAGTACTTC.

The CDR3 reads CAWSRDPYEQYF. In DNA, the CDR3 is TGTGCCTGGAGTCGGGACCCCTACGAGCAGTACTTC. This chain uses TRBV30 with TRBJ2-7; the D gene could be TRBD1 or TRBD2 (5 bases each). The CDR3 is made up of 12 amino acids. V lost 2 bases, J lost 2 bases, and 7 bases lay in between. The germline CDR1 and CDR2 sequences are GTSNPN and SVGIG (reference sequence).

The chain uses TRBV19 and TRBJ1-6; TRBD1 matches at 7 bases. Losses at the gene ends were 6 bases for V and 0 bases for J; bases not matched to a gene: 5. Germline V gene sequence: CDR1 LNHDA, CDR2 SQIVND (reference sequence). CDR3 size: 16 residues. CDR3 residues: CASSIQGSSYNSPLHF. The DNA for the CDR3 is TGTGCCAGTAGCATACAGGGGAGCTCCTATAATTCACCCCTCCACTTT.